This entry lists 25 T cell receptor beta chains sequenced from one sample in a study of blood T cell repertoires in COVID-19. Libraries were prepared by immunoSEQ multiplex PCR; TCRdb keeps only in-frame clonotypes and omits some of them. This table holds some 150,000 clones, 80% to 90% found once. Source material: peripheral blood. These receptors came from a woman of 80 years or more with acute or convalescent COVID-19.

The DNA for the CDR3 is TGTGCTAGTGGTTTCAGAGTCGGGGTCACTGAAGCTTTCTTT. Its translation: CASGFRVGVTEAFF. This chain connects TRBV12-5 to TRBJ1-1; D not certain. V was cut by 3 bases and J by 4 bases, with 12 bases left in between. Germline CDR1 LGHNT, CDR2 FRNRAP. CDR3 length: 14 amino acids.

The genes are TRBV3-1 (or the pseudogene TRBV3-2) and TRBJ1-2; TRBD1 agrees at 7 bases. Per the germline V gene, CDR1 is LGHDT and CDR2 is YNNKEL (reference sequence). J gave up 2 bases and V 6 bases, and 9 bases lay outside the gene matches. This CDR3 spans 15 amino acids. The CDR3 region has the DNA TGTGCCAGCAGTCTCCCGGGACAGCCCAACTATGGCTACACCTTC. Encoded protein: CASSLPGQPNYGYTF.

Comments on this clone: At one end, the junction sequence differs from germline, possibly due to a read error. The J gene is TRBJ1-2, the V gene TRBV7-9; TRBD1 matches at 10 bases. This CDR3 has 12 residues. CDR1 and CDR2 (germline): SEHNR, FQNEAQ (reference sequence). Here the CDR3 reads CASSPEDRGNAF. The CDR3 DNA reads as TGTGCCAGCAGCCCTGAGGACAGGGGGAATGCCTTC.

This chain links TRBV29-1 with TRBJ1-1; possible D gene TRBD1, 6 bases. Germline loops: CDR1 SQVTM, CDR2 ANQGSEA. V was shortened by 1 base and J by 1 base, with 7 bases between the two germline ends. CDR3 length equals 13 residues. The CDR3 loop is CSVEVDRNTEAFF. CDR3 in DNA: TGCAGCGTTGAAGTGGACAGGAACACTGAAGCTTTCTTT. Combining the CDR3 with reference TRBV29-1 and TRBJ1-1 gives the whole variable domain SAVISQKPSRDICQRGTSLTIQCQVDSQVTMMFWYRQQPGQSLTLIATANQGSEATYESGFVIDKFPISRPNLTFSTLTVSNMSPEDSSIYLCSVEVDRNTEAFFGQGTRLTVV.

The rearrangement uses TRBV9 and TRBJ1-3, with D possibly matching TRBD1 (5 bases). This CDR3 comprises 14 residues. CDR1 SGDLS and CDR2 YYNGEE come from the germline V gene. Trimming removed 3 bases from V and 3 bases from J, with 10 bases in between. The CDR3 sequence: CASSAGNYGNTIYF. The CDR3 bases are TGTGCCAGCAGCGCAGGGAATTATGGAAACACCATATATTTT.

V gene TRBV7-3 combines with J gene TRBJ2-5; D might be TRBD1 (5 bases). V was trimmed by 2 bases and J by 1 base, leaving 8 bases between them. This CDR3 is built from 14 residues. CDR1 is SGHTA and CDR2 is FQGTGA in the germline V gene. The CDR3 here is CASSLGATQETQYF. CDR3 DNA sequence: TGTGCCAGCAGCTTAGGGGCTACCCAAGAGACCCAGTACTTC.

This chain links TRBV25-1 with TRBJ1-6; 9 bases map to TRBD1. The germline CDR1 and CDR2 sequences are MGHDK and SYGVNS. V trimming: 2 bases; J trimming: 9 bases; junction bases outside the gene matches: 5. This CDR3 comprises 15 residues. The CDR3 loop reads CASSEPGQGISPLHF. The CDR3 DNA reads TGTGCCAGCAGTGAACCGGGACAGGGTATTTCACCCCTCCACTTT.

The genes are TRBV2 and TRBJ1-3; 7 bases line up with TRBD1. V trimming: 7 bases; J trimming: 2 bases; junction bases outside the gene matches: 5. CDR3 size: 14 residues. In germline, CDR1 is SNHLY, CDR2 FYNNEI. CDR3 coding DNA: TGTGCCAGCACCCAGGGGGTGACTGGAAACACCATATATTTT. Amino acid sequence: CASTQGVTGNTIYF.

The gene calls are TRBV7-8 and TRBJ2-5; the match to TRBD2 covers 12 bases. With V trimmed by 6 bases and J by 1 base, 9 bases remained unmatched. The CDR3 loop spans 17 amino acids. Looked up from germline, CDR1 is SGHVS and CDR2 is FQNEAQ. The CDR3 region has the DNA TGTGCCAGCAGTTACCGACTAGCGGGGGCCTCCCAAGAGACCCAGTACTTC. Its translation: CASSYRLAGASQETQYF.

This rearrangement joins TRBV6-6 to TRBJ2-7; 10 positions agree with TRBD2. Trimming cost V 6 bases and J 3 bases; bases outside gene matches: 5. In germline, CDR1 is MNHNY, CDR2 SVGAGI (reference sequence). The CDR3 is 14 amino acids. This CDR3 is CASSHASGGYEQYF. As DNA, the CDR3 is TGTGCCAGCAGCCACGCTAGCGGGGGCTACGAGCAGTACTTC.

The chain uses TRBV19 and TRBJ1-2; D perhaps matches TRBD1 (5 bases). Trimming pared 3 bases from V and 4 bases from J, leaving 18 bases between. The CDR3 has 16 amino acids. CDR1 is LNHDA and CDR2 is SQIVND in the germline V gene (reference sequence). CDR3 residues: CASSIPKRGTTYGYTF. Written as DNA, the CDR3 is TGTGCCAGTAGTATCCCCAAGCGCGGGACGACCTATGGCTACACCTTC.

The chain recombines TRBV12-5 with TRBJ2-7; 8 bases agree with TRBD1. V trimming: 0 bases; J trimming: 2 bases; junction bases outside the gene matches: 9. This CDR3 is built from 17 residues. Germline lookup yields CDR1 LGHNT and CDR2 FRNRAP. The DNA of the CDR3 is TGTGCTAGTGGTTTGGTATATTCGACAGGGGTTGCCTACGAGCAGTACTTC. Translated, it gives CASGLVYSTGVAYEQYF.

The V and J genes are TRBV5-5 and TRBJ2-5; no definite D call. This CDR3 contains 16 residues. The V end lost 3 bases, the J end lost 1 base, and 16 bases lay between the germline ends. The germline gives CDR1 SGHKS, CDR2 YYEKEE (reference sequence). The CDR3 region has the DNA TGTGCCAGCAGCTCCGGTCCGACGACGGGCCAAGAGACCCAGTACTTC. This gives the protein CASSSGPTTGQETQYF.

The CDR3 DNA reads TGTGCCAGCAGCTTAGCCGACAGGAACACTGAAGCTTTCTTT. This codes for CASSLADRNTEAFF. This chain connects TRBV7-9 to TRBJ1-1; perhaps TRBD1 as D (5 bases). Per the germline V gene, CDR1 is SEHNR and CDR2 is FQNEAQ (reference sequence). The CDR3 length is 14 residues. Trimming shortened V by 0 bases and J by 1 base, and 6 bases separated the two germline ends.

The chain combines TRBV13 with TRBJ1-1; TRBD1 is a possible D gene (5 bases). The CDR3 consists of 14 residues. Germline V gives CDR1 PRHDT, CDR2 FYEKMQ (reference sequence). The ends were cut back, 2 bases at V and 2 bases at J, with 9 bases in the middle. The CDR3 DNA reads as TGTGCCAGCAGCTTAAGGGGCCGCAACACTGAAGCTTTCTTT. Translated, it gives CASSLRGRNTEAFF.

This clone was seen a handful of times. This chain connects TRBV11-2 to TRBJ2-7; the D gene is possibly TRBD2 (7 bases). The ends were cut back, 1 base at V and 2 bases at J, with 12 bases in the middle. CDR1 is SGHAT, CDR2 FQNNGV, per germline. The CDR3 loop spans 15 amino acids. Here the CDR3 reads CASSLAGGGAYEQYF. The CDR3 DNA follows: TGTGCCAGCAGCTTAGCCGGAGGGGGGGCCTACGAGCAGTACTTC.

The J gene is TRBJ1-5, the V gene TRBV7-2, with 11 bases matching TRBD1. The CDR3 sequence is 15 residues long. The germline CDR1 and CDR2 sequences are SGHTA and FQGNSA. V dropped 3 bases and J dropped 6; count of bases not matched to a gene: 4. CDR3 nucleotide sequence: TGTGCCAGCAGCTTGGACAGGGGGCTTTTTCAGCCCCAGCATTTT. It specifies CASSLDRGLFQPQHF. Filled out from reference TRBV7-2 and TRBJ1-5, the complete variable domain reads GAGVSQSPSNKVTEKGKDVELRCDPISGHTALYWYRQSLGQGLEFLIYFQGNSAPDKSGLPSDRFSAERTGGSVSTLTIQRTQQEDSAVYLCASSLDRGLFQPQHFGDGTRLSIL.

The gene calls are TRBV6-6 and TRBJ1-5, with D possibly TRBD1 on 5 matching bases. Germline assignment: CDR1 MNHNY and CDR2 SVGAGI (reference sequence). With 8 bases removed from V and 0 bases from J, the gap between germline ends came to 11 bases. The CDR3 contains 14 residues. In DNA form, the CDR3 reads TGTGCCAGCCTGGGGGGGAATAGCAATCAGCCCCAGCATTTT. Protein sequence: CASLGGNSNQPQHF.

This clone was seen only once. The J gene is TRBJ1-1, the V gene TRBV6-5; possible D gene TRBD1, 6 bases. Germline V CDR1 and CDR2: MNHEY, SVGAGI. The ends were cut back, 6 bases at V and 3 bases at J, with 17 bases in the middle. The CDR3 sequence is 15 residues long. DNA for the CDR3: TGTGCCAGCAGCCGAACGGGGGGGCTGGACACTGAAGCTTTCTTT. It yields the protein CASSRTGGLDTEAFF.

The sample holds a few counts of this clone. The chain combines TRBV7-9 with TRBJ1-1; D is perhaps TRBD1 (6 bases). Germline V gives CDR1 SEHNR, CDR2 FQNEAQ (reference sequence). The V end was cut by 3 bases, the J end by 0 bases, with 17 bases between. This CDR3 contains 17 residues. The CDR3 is CASSFLLTGQMNTEAFF. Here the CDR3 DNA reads TGTGCCAGCAGCTTCCTACTGACAGGACAAATGAACACTGAAGCTTTCTTT. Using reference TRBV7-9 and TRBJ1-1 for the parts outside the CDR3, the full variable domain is DTGVSQNPRHKITKRGQNVTFRCDPISEHNRLYWYRQTLGQGPEFLTYFQNEAQLEKSRLLSDRFSAERPKGSFSTLEIQRTEQGDSAMYLCASSFLLTGQMNTEAFFGQGTRLTVV.

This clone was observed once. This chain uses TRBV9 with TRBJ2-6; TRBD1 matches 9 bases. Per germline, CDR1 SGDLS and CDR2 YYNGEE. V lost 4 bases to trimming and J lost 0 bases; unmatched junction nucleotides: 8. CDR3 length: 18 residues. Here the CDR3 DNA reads TGTGCCAGCAGCTCAGGACCGGGACAGGGCTCTGGGGCCAACGTCCTGACTTTC. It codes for CASSSGPGQGSGANVLTF.

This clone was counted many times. CDR3 nucleotides: TGTGCCAGCAGCTTGGGGGCAGCAGGCAGGGATGAAAAACTGTTTTTT. It yields the protein CASSLGAAGRDEKLFF. V usage is TRBV5-5 and J usage is TRBJ1-4; a possible D gene is TRBD1 (5 bases). V lost 0 bases and J lost 6, with 15 bases in between. This CDR3 comprises 16 residues. Germline V gives CDR1 SGHKS, CDR2 YYEKEE (reference sequence).

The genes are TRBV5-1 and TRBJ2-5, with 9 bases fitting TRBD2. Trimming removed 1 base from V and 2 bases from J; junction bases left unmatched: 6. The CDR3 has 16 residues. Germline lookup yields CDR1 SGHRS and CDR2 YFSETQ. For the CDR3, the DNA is TGCGCCAGCAGCTTGTCGGCGGGGGGGCCTCAAGAGACCCAGTACTTC. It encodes CASSLSAGGPQETQYF. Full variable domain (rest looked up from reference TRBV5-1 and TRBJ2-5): KAGVTQTPRYLIKTRGQQVTLSCSPISGHRSVSWYQQTPGQGLQFLFEYFSETQRNKGNFPGRFSGRQFSNSRSEMNVSTLELGDSALYLCASSLSAGGPQETQYFGPGTRLLVL.

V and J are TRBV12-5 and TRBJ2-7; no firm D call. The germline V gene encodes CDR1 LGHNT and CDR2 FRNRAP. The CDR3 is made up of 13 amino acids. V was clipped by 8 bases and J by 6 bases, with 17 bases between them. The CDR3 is CASLSPSASEQYF. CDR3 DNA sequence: TGTGCTAGTCTATCCCCATCCGCTTCCGAGCAGTACTTC. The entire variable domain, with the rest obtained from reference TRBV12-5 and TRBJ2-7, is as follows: DARVTQTPRHKVTEMGQEVTMRCQPILGHNTVFWYRQTMMQGLELLAYFRNRAPLDDSGMPKDRFSAEMPDATLATLKIQPSEPRDSAVYFCASLSPSASEQYFGPGTRLTVT.

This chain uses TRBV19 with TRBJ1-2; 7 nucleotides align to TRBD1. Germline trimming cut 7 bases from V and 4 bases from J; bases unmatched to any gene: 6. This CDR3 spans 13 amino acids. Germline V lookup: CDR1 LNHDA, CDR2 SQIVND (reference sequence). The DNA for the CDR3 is TGTGCCAGTACTACCGACAGGGTCTATGGCTACACCTTC. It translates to CASTTDRVYGYTF.